The rows below give T cell receptor beta chains drawn from one sample of a study of blood T cells in healthy people across ages. TCRdb re-called the 5' RACE reads with MiXCR, one entry per CDR3 protein. The data show 1.4 million to 1.5 million distinct CDR3 sequences, 35% to 45% seen once. Sequencing used blood. The source is a woman aged 18-29 years in good health. The CDR3 runs from the conserved cysteine through the conserved F or W. Each record gives: D gene, clone size, V gene, J gene, CDR3 protein, CDR3 DNA. D genes are given only for firm matches. Only part of the rows carry a size: once, few, many, or a class if the clone is expanded.

>-|few|TRBV2|TRBJ1-1
CASSAGPGNTEAFF
TGTGCCAGCAGTGCAGGGCCCGGGAACACTGAAGCTTTCTTT
>TRBD2|-|TRBV4-1|TRBJ2-3
CASSQRASGGATDTQYF
TGCGCCAGCAGCCAAAGAGCTAGCGGGGGGGCAACAGATACGCAGTATTTT
>-|-|TRBV21-1|TRBJ1-5
CASSPPLRLNQPQHF
TGTGCCAGCAGCCCCCCCCTACGGTTAAATCAGCCCCAGCATTTT
>-|-|TRBV4-1|TRBJ1-1
CASSVDRNMNTEAFF
TGCGCCAGCAGTGTCGACAGGAACATGAACACTGAAGCTTTCTTT
>TRBD2|-|TRBV5-1|TRBJ2-7
CASSWSSGPPYEQYF
TGCGCCAGCAGCTGGTCTAGCGGGCCCCCCTACGAGCAGTACTTC
>-|once|TRBV27|TRBJ1-5
CASTVGPQHF
TGTGCCAGCACCGTGGGGCCCCAGCATTTT
>TRBD2|-|TRBV10-1|TRBJ2-1
CASSATEGRGSEQFF
TGCGCCAGCAGTGCGACAGAGGGGAGGGGTAGTGAGCAGTTCTTC
>-|once|TRBV21-1|TRBJ2-7
CASSKVPQESSSEQYF
TGTGCCAGCAGCAAAGTCCCCCAGGAGAGCTCCTCCGAGCAGTACTTC
>-|-|TRBV6-1|TRBJ2-7
CASSGSGPSRSYEQYF
TGTGCCAGCAGTGGATCCGGGCCCTCGCGCTCCTACGAGCAGTACTTC
>TRBD1|-|TRBV3-1|TRBJ1-5
CASSLPGQDQPQHF
TGTGCCAGCAGCCTTCCGGGACAGGATCAGCCCCAGCATTTT
>TRBD2|few|TRBV10-3|TRBJ2-2
CAISGGGTRVTGELFF
TGTGCCATCAGTGGAGGTGGGACTAGAGTTACCGGGGAGCTGTTTTTT
>TRBD2|once|TRBV27|TRBJ2-1
CASSLWGTSGRNEQFF
TGTGCCAGCAGTTTATGGGGGACTAGCGGGAGAAATGAGCAGTTCTTC
>-|-|TRBV5-1|TRBJ2-3
CASSGGRPTDTQYF
TGCGCCAGCAGTGGGGGACGACCCACAGATACGCAGTATTTT
>TRBD1|-|TRBV20-1|TRBJ2-5
CSASVGPKTGTGAYQETQYF
TGCAGTGCTTCTGTAGGCCCTAAAACCGGGACAGGCGCGTACCAAGAGACCCAGTACTTC
>-|-|TRBV27|TRBJ2-7
CAISAGTSSYEQYF
TGTGCCATCAGTGCGGGCACGAGCTCCTACGAGCAGTACTTC
>TRBD1|few|TRBV20-1|TRBJ2-1
CSKTGTGFHEQFF
TGCAGCAAGACCGGGACAGGGTTTCATGAGCAGTTCTTC
>TRBD1|-|TRBV3-1|TRBJ2-5
CASSQGRQGYGETQYF
TGTGCCAGCAGCCAAGGGCGACAGGGGTACGGCGAGACCCAGTACTTC
>TRBD2|-|TRBV15|TRBJ2-7
CATSRQTSGYNEQYF
TGTGCCACCAGCAGGCAGACTAGCGGCTACAATGAGCAGTACTTC